This T cell receptor beta chain was captured in a study of blood T cell repertoires in COVID-19. Overall study context: The cDNA or gDNA used as material had been derived from T cells, B-cell-depleted T cells, or PBMCs.

Original processing notes: The assay estimated nucleated cells by amplifying reference gene primers. The repertoire was sequenced with immunoSEQ multiplex PCR; TCRdb's copy has only in-frame clones and lacks some. V, J and clone size were drawn from that table, and D and trimming were deduced from the DNA. The sample shows 260,000 or so clones, approximately 88% of them seen only once. The CDR3 loop spans 17 amino acids. V was trimmed by 4 bases and J by 6 bases, leaving 21 bases between them. Per the germline V gene, CDR1 is LGHDT and CDR2 is YNNKEL (reference sequence). The clonotype was recovered from a human donor in a cohort sampled during active COVID-19. Sequenced material: peripheral blood. V is TRBV3-1 (or the pseudogene TRBV3-2) and J is TRBJ2-2; D possibly corresponds to TRBD2 (6 bases). The CDR3 here is CASSRRTGDFAAGELFF. Here the CDR3 DNA reads TGTGCCAGCAGCCGTCGGACCGGGGACTTTGCGGCCGGGGAGCTGTTTTTT.